Sequencing of this T cell receptor beta chain was carried out in a study of blood T cell repertoires in COVID-19. Study summary: Acute and convalescent COVID-19 specimens originated in the United States, Italy and Spain. The cDNA or gDNA used as material had been derived from T cells, B-cell-depleted T cells, or PBMCs.

As to this clone: At one boundary the junction diverges from the germline segment, which might be a read error.

The data were produced by immunoSEQ multiplex PCR, yet TCRdb's version contains in-frame clones alone and is incomplete. In the table there are 300,000 to 450,000 clones, around 90% of which are singletons. This CDR3 has 14 residues. Germline CDR1 is MDHEN and CDR2 is SYDVKM. It was during active infection that Seattle patients were enrolled and then longitudinally followed. The specimen was peripheral blood. The TCR originated in a woman between 55 and 75 years old with COVID-19, enrolled during active disease. This chain connects TRBV28 to TRBJ1-2; the D gene is possibly TRBD1 (5 bases). The CDR3 is CAGSPPARDDGYTF. The CDR3 DNA reads as TGTGCCGGCAGTCCCCCCGCCAGGGATGATGGCTACACCTTC.